Included here is one T cell receptor beta chain sequence, with context. The sample belongs to a study of control samples from healthy donors and cancer patients. Germline V gives CDR1 SGHRS, CDR2 YFSETQ. The CDR3 consists of 15 residues. The V segment lost 4 bases and the J segment 6 bases; nucleotides outside the gene matches: 8. Some clones are missing from TCRdb's copy, which holds only in-frame ones; the method was immunoSEQ multiplex PCR. The sample lists approximately 170,000 clones, around nine tenths occurring once. This clonotype originated in a woman aged 25 to 45 in good health. The rearrangement links TRBV5-1 to TRBJ2-7, with TRBD1 matching 12 bases. Sequencing input: blood. Here the CDR3 reads CASSPAGTGGSEQYF. The CDR3 DNA follows: TGCGCCAGCAGCCCCGCCGGGACAGGGGGCAGCGAGCAGTACTTC.